This T cell receptor beta chain was sequenced in a study of control samples from healthy donors and cancer patients. Only in-frame clones appear in the TCRdb table, and some are missing; sequencing was by immunoSEQ multiplex PCR. The sample records some 130,000 clones, about 95% being singletons. V lost 5 bases and J lost 7, with 13 bases in between. CDR3 length equals 12 residues. Germline V gene lookup returns CDR1 SGHKS and CDR2 YYEKEE (reference sequence). Sequencing used blood. This chain links TRBV5-5 with TRBJ2-7; D gene uncertain. The receptor was derived from a man aged 25 to 40 in good health. In DNA, the CDR3 is TGTGCCAGCAGTTTCGACTTGGGAGAGCAGTACTTC. Encoded protein: CASSFDLGEQYF.